This T cell receptor beta chain was captured in a study of glioma-infiltrating T cells. Overall study findings and caveats: Above-expected tissue-blood divergence occurred in all gliomas, most in low-grade ones.

There are 13 residues in the CDR3. The V gene's germline CDR1 is SGHTA and CDR2 FQGTGA. The V gene lost 0 bases and the J gene lost 5 bases, with 4 bases spanning the gap. TCR alpha and beta CDR3 regions were amplified from RNA using iRepertoire nested multiplex PCR. One-step reverse transcription and amplification started from approximately 100-400 ng of tissue mRNA or PBMC total RNA. TCRdb ran MiXCR on the multiplex PCR reads and lists one entry per CDR3 protein. The data show 100,000 to 150,000 distinct CDR3 sequences, under 30% seen once. With respect to this clonotype: Its antigen remains unknown.

The sequenced sample was glioma tissue, nonneoplastic brain tissue, or PBMCs (not recorded which). The source is a human donor with low-grade glioma or glioblastoma, undergoing nonglioma brain surgery, or in good health (not recorded which). This chain links TRBV7-3 with TRBJ2-2; no firm D call. The DNA for the CDR3 is TGTGCCAGCAGCTTAACGAGAACCGGGGAGCTGTTTTTT. Amino acid sequence: CASSLTRTGELFF.